A selection of T cell receptor beta chains follows, all from one sample in a study of neurological immune-mediated disorders. TCRdb processed the 5' RACE reads anew with MiXCR; each CDR3 protein has one entry. The profile shows approximately 74,000 distinct CDR3 sequences, about 9% of them singletons. What was sequenced was PBMCs. The origin of the receptors is a man aged 50 to 60 in good health. Each CDR3 is given with its conserved first and last residue. A D gene is named only where the DNA matches it firmly. Size tells how often a clone was seen (once, few, many) or the class of an expanded clone, and some rows leave it out.

>TRBJ2-3|TRBV4-3|many|15|-
CASSQTSSDTDTQYF
TGCGCCAGCAGCCAGACTTCTAGCGACACAGATACGCAGTATTTT
>TRBJ2-7|TRBV4-2|many|16|TRBD2
CASSRGTSGSSYEQYF
TGTGCCAGCAGCCGGGGGACTAGCGGGAGCTCCTACGAGCAGTACTTC
>TRBJ2-2|TRBV12-3/TRBV12-4|many|16|TRBD1
CASSSLTGANTGELFF
TGTGCCAGCAGTTCATTGACAGGGGCGAACACCGGGGAGCTGTTTTTT
>TRBJ1-6|TRBV7-2|many|15|-
CASRPRSSYNSPLHF
TGTGCCAGCAGGCCCAGGAGCTCCTATAATTCACCCCTCCACTTT
>TRBJ2-7|TRBV7-2|many|15|TRBD1
CASSAQTGELYEQYF
TGTGCCAGCAGCGCTCAGACAGGGGAATTATACGAGCAGTACTTC
>TRBJ1-4|TRBV28|many|16|TRBD1
CASSLPGQGWGEKLFF
TGTGCCAGCAGTTTACCTGGACAGGGATGGGGGGAAAAACTGTTTTTT
>TRBJ2-3|TRBV7-2|many|13|TRBD1
CASTPQGDTTKYF
TGTGCCAGCACTCCCCAGGGGGACACTACAAAGTATTTT
>TRBJ2-3|TRBV7-2|-|15|-
CASGLGAPGADTQYF
TGTGCCAGCGGCCTCGGGGCCCCCGGAGCAGATACCCAGTATTTT
>TRBJ2-2|TRBV28|many|15|TRBD2
CASSLAGGPVGELFF
TGTGCCAGCAGTTTGGCGGGAGGGCCGGTCGGGGAGCTGTTTTTT
>TRBJ2-1|TRBV20-1|many|16|TRBD2
CSAPKKGLAGYNEQFF
TGCAGTGCCCCTAAGAAGGGACTAGCGGGGTACAATGAGCAGTTCTTC
>TRBJ2-2|TRBV20-1|many|14|TRBD2
CSVKRGGRTGELFF
TGCAGTGTCAAACGGGGGGGCCGCACCGGGGAGCTGTTTTTT
>TRBJ2-7|TRBV7-2|many|14|TRBD1
CASSLGTAVREQYF
TGTGCCAGCAGCCTCGGGACAGCAGTACGGGAGCAGTACTTC
>TRBJ2-3|TRBV7-6|many|16|TRBD2
CASSLGTSGGSDTQYF
TGTGCCAGCAGCTTAGGTACTAGCGGGGGCTCAGATACGCAGTATTTT
>TRBJ2-5|TRBV5-1|few|15|TRBD2
CASSLTSGSVETQYF
TGCGCCAGCAGCTTGACTAGCGGGAGTGTGGAGACCCAGTACTTC
>TRBJ1-1|TRBV29-1|many|13|-
CSVEYSAGTEAFF
TGCAGCGTCGAGTACTCTGCCGGCACTGAAGCTTTCTTT
>TRBJ2-2|TRBV5-1|many|17|-
CASSPTPPGPNTGELFF
TGCGCCAGCAGCCCGACCCCTCCGGGACCTAACACCGGGGAGCTGTTTTTT
>TRBJ2-5|TRBV7-2|many|14|-
CASSLGGRGETQYF
TGTGCCAGCAGCTTAGGAGGCAGGGGAGAGACCCAGTACTTC
>TRBJ1-6|TRBV28|-|15|TRBD1
CASGLDRGLYSPLHF
TGTGCCAGCGGACTGGACAGGGGGCTTTACTCACCCCTACACTTT
>TRBJ1-1|TRBV7-9|many|16|-
CVSSPLAGKSYTEAFF
TGTGTCAGCAGCCCCCTGGCAGGGAAGAGTTACACTGAAGCTTTCTTT
>TRBJ2-4|TRBV5-1|-|16|-
CASSLGESLSKNTQYF
TGCGCCAGCAGCTTGGGGGAAAGCCTATCCAAAAACACTCAGTACTTC
>TRBJ2-1|TRBV7-2|many|16|TRBD1
CASSLAGTGGYNEQFF
TGTGCCAGCAGCTTAGCTGGGACAGGGGGCTACAATGAGCAGTTCTTC
>TRBJ1-5|TRBV12-3/TRBV12-4|many|15|TRBD1
CASSLARGGGQPQHF
TGTGCCAGCAGTTTAGCCCGAGGGGGCGGACAGCCCCAGCATTTT
>TRBJ1-6|TRBV5-5|many|14|TRBD1
CASSLQGVEWTLHF
TGTGCCAGCAGCTTGCAGGGGGTAGAGTGGACCCTCCACTTT
>TRBJ2-2|TRBV15|many|13|TRBD2
CATSPGGTGELFF
TGTGCCACCAGCCCCGGGGGGACCGGGGAGCTGTTTTTT
>TRBJ2-7|TRBV3-1|many|16|TRBD2
CASSQPGLAGTYEQYF
TGTGCCAGCAGCCAACCGGGACTAGCGGGGACCTACGAGCAGTACTTC
>TRBJ2-1|TRBV29-1|many|14|-
CTSKHGSRGNEQFF
TGCACCTCCAAGCACGGGAGTCGTGGCAATGAGCAGTTCTTC
>TRBJ2-7|TRBV5-6|-|12|-
CASRFGVHEQYF
TGTGCCAGCAGGTTTGGGGTGCACGAGCAGTACTTC
>TRBJ2-7|TRBV5-1|many|14|TRBD1
CASAPGQWAYEQYF
TGCGCCAGCGCCCCGGGACAGTGGGCCTACGAGCAGTACTTC
>TRBJ2-2|TRBV28|many|20|TRBD2
CASSSDRGLAGLWGTGELFF
TGTGCCAGCAGTTCGGACAGGGGACTAGCGGGGCTATGGGGCACCGGGGAGCTGTTTTTT
>TRBJ2-1|TRBV11-2|many|15|TRBD1
CASSLEGDRGHEQFF
TGTGCCAGCAGCTTAGAGGGGGACAGGGGTCATGAGCAGTTCTTC
>TRBJ1-1|TRBV28|many|13|-
CASSTPLNTEAFF
TGTGCCAGCAGTACCCCTTTGAACACTGAAGCTTTCTTT
>TRBJ1-1|TRBV7-2|many|13|-
CASSLDWAGEAFF
TGTGCCAGCAGCTTAGATTGGGCAGGTGAAGCTTTCTTT
>TRBJ2-3|TRBV28|many|18|TRBD2
CASSLWGGSGGRTDTQYF
TGTGCCAGCAGTTTATGGGGTGGTAGCGGGGGCCGCACAGATACGCAGTATTTT
>TRBJ2-5|TRBV7-9|many|15|-
CASSLRGTGQETQYF
TGTGCCAGCAGCTTACGGGGGACCGGACAAGAGACCCAGTACTTC
>TRBJ2-3|TRBV2|many|15|TRBD2
CASSSAGDRADTQYF
TGTGCCAGCAGTTCCGCGGGGGACCGTGCAGATACGCAGTATTTT
>TRBJ2-7|TRBV7-2|many|15|TRBD2
CASSLPGLADYEQYF
TGTGCCAGCAGCTTACCGGGACTAGCAGACTACGAGCAGTACTTC
>TRBJ1-1|TRBV29-1|many|11|-
CSVESITEAFF
TGCAGCGTTGAAAGTATCACTGAAGCTTTCTTT
>TRBJ2-7|TRBV28|many|12|-
CATRGNSYEQYF
TGTGCCACCCGTGGTAACAGTTACGAGCAGTACTTC
>TRBJ1-6|TRBV7-2|many|14|-
CASSWGGNNSPLHF
TGTGCCAGCAGCTGGGGGGGAAATAATTCACCCCTCCACTTT
>TRBJ2-1|TRBV5-1|many|17|TRBD2
CASSLNAAGGIHNEQFF
TGCGCCAGCAGCCTGAACGCCGCGGGGGGAATACACAATGAGCAGTTCTTC
>TRBJ2-3|TRBV4-3|many|15|-
CASSRQGGLADTQYF
TGCGCCAGCAGCCGCCAAGGAGGCTTAGCCGATACGCAGTATTTT
>TRBJ2-7|TRBV7-2|many|16|TRBD2
CASSRGAGGGSYEQYF
TGTGCCAGCAGCCGTGGAGCGGGGGGGGGCTCCTACGAGCAGTACTTC
>TRBJ1-4|TRBV12-3/TRBV12-4|many|15|-
CASSPQTGASEKLFF
TGTGCCAGCAGTCCCCAGACGGGGGCTTCGGAAAAACTGTTTTTT
>TRBJ2-3|TRBV5-1|many|13|-
CASSPGIADTQYF
TGCGCCAGCAGCCCGGGGATTGCAGATACGCAGTATTTT
>TRBJ2-7|TRBV6-1|many|14|-
CASSEFFGFSEQYF
TGTGCCAGCAGTGAATTTTTCGGGTTCAGCGAGCAGTACTTC